This T cell receptor beta chain was retrieved from a study of post-analysis software for immune sequencing data. Background on the study: Clinical courses comprised relapsing-remitting, secondary progressive and progressive-relapsing multiple sclerosis.

Notes on the study in general: Same-batch samples co-clustered strongly by F measure. Multiple sclerosis was associated with a significant reduction in normalized Chao1 diversity relative to controls. Roughly 5 TRBV segments, TRBV5-6, TRBV5-1 and TRBV20-1 among them, were found more frequent in patients than controls.

Notes on this clonotype: Its antigen is unknown.

Incorporated into the TCR beta cDNA libraries were unique molecular identifiers, which served to reduce PCR and sequencing biases. A population of about 0.85 to 11 million T cells gave rise to roughly 0.5 million cDNA molecules. TCRdb re-called the PCR reads with MiXCR, one entry per CDR3 protein. This repertoire shows roughly 580,000 distinct CDR3 sequences, roughly 47% found once; its top ten account for about 1.5%. CDR1 is SQVTM and CDR2 is ANQGSEA in the germline V gene. V was pared by 2 bases and J by 5 bases, with 12 bases between. The CDR3 covers 13 residues. The chain uses TRBV29-1 and TRBJ1-1; the D is unclear. Source material: blood. The TCR originated in a girl under 18 with multiple sclerosis. This CDR3 reads CSVETGSMTEAFF. CDR3 nucleotides: TGCAGCGTTGAAACGGGAAGCATGACTGAAGCTTTCTTT.